One T cell receptor beta chain is described in this entry. Its antigen is not known. Germline V gene lookup returns CDR1 MDHEN and CDR2 SYDVKM. The length of the CDR3 is 18 residues. V shed 5 bases, J shed 3 bases, and the junction held 16 bases outside the gene matches. This record belongs to a study of PD-1 blockade in classical Hodgkin lymphoma. General observations from the study: Significant TCR diversity gains by C4D1 occurred in CD4+ but not CD8+ cells.

The data were produced by immunoSEQ multiplex PCR, yet TCRdb's version contains in-frame clones alone and is incomplete. The table includes around 20,000 clones, 60% to 80% detected once. Stated time point: cycle 4 day 1 (C4D1), after 6 weeks of nivolumab. Each patient's relapse followed autologous stem cell transplantation, and brentuximab vedotin exposure varied. This specimen consisted of peripheral blood mononuclear cells (PBMCs), obtained before the fourth cycle of nivolumab. V gene TRBV28 combines with J gene TRBJ1-1; 9 positions agree with TRBD1. The TCR sequence derives from a human donor with classical Hodgkin lymphoma. CDR3 DNA: TGTGCCAGCAGTGAAACAGGGACAGGGACATGGAGCCACACTGAAGCTTTCTTT. Translation gives CASSETGTGTWSHTEAFF.